This T cell receptor (beta chain) was identified in a study of PD-1 blockade in classical Hodgkin lymphoma (dated by TCRdb to the early 2020s). At the level of the whole study: Nivolumab dosing was 3 mg/kg intravenously every 2 weeks, continuing until either disease progression or unacceptable toxicity. The study used TCR beta sequencing and CyTOF to define a peripheral blood immune signature of response to PD-1 blockade in classical Hodgkin lymphoma. Overall results and qualifications from the work: The study covered only a single clinical trial cohort, and the causes of the repertoire differences, possibly disease activity or prior therapy, were still not defined. Lower diversity was seen in patients whose nivolumab began less than 1 year after ASCT, and these patients were left out of later analyses so that immune reconstitution would not confound the results. Baseline TCR diversity was reported as lower in newly diagnosed patients than in healthy donors, and lower still in relapsed/refractory patients. CD4+ but not CD8+ TCR diversity rose significantly by C4D1 (p=0.0027 vs p=0.16), most apparent in complete responders (p=0.02). Trial patients achieving complete response had baseline diversity similar to newly diagnosed patients, whereas partial responders and progressors had significantly lower diversity.

The Qiagen DNeasy kit was used to extract genomic DNA from unsorted PBMCs and from the negatively selected CD4+ and CD8+ fractions. TCR beta CDR3 regions were subjected to amplification by immunoSEQ multiplex PCR with primers that anneal to V and J segments. A synthetic immune receptor repertoire was used to minimize amplification bias, and remaining bias was computationally removed after sequencing. Per the source publication's procedure: Repertoire diversity was quantified as the Shannon entropy index using custom Python scripts. Unsorted, CD4+ and CD8+ repertoires were examined separately, except in combined analyses, for which CD4+ and CD8+ sequences were merged in silico. A clone counted as expanded when the clone's frequency after treatment rose at least 2-fold relative to C1D1, and clones undetected at baseline were given a pseudocount of 0.5. Singleton clones were defined as clones with 0 or 1 copy at C1D1, and non-singleton clones were defined as clones with 2 or more copies. Clones expanded in unsorted samples were assigned a CD4+, CD8+ or unknown annotation through matching of protein sequences in sorted samples from the same patient. Wilcoxon tests on paired samples were used to test diversity changes from C1D1 to C4D1. The immuneACCESS repertoire file appears here via TCRdb, limited to in-frame rearrangements. These files lack a portion of the clones; in checked studies, under half of the deficit traces to unresolved V genes, and the cause of the others is not known. V and J calls and clone size are copied from that table; D and trimming were computed from the DNA. Within this sample are tens of thousands of clones, with about 70% of them counted one time only. More than 3% of the sample belongs to the ten largest clones.

On this clone: Its antigen is currently not known. Per-base quality was not reported, and no clone a single base away is much larger than it.

The sample's time point, from its label and the paper: cycle 4 day 1 (C4D1), after five to seven weeks of nivolumab. All trial patients had relapsed after autologous stem cell transplantation, with cohorts A, B and C differing in prior brentuximab vedotin exposure. A total of roughly 60 patients with relapsed/refractory classical Hodgkin lymphoma made up the trial cohort, and each patient's best overall response was complete response, partial response or progressive disease. Single-agent nivolumab was administered to trial patients in the multi-cohort phase II CheckMate 205 trial. An independent review committee assessed best overall response by applying the 2007 International Working Group response criteria. Trial PBMCs were collected just before the start of nivolumab (C1D1) and during therapy at cycle 2 day 1 and cycle 4 day 1. Peripheral blood was collected in 8 mL Vacutainer Cell Preparation Tubes, from which PBMCs were isolated by centrifugation and then cryopreserved.

Sequenced material: peripheral blood mononuclear cells (PBMCs), taken before the fourth cycle of nivolumab. This receptor was taken from a human donor with classical Hodgkin lymphoma.

The CDR3 protein is CASSFGGRNSNQPQHF. The DNA sequence follows: TGTGCCAGCAGCTTTGGCGGGCGAAATAGCAATCAGCCCCAGCATTTT. Recombination linked TRBV4-2 to TRBJ1-5; confidence is insufficient to name the D gene. V lost 5 bases and J lost 0 bases; the stretch between them is 14 bases long. There are 16 amino acids in the CDR3, from cysteine to phenylalanine inclusive. Only the CDR3 portion is preserved as DNA: 48 bases, with reading frame beginning at the first base. CDR1 and CDR2 are read off the germline V gene as LGHNA and YNFKEQ.